This paragraph reports one TCR beta chain. Its antigen is still unknown. This sample is drawn from a study of T cells in Graves' hyperthyroidism and ophthalmopathy. Study-wide results and limits: Model predictions of ophthalmopathy came a median approximately 6.8 months before onset.

Using RNA transcripts as the source, TCR beta CDR3 regions were amplified. The HTBI set primed first-round TCR CDR3 RT-PCR. TCRdb passed the multiplex PCR reads through MiXCR, listing each CDR3 protein once. The sample gives about 250,000 distinct CDR3 sequences, about 16% of which show up once; more than 30% is in the top ten. V was clipped by 8 bases and J by 2 bases, with 14 bases between them. Per germline, CDR1 ENHRY and CDR2 SYGVKD. The CDR3 covers 14 residues. Sequenced input: blood. The chain recombines TRBV10-3 with TRBJ2-3, with D possibly being TRBD2 (5 bases). This TCR was recovered from a woman aged 45-65 years with Graves' hyperthyroidism that later progressed to Graves' ophthalmopathy. The CDR3 loop reads CAIGAEGVTDTQYF. In nucleotides, the CDR3 is TGTGCCATCGGTGCTGAGGGAGTCACAGATACGCAGTATTTT.